Below, 26 T cell receptor beta chains from the same sample are listed, as sequenced in a study of CD8 T cells in ankylosing spondylitis. TCRdb redid the calling of the 5' RACE reads with MiXCR, one entry per CDR3 protein. Among a few hundred thousand distinct CDR3 sequences listed, less than 25% were seen once. Sequenced input: blood, either unsorted or a sorted T cell fraction (not recorded which). All receptors derive from a female donor with ankylosing spondylitis or in good health (not recorded which).

This clonotype was picked up a small number of times. The genes are TRBV7-2 and TRBJ2-4, with D possibly TRBD2 on 5 matching bases. CDR3 length: 13 amino acids. V was cut by 5 bases and J by 5 bases, with 10 bases left in between. CDR1 is SGHTA and CDR2 is FQGNSA in the germline V gene. CDR3 residues: CASSLGLQNIQYF. In DNA form, the CDR3 reads TGTGCCAGCAGCCTCGGACTTCAAAACATTCAGTACTTC.

The gene calls are TRBV24-1 and TRBJ2-3; D call uncertain. Germline CDR1 KGHDR, CDR2 SFDVKD. V lost 12 bases and J 1 base, leaving 13 bases between the germline ends. The CDR3 covers 13 residues. Here the CDR3 reads CASSWQGTDTQYF. In DNA form, the CDR3 reads TGTGCCTCGAGCTGGCAAGGCACAGATACGCAGTATTTT.

This clonotype came up a few times. The rearrangement links TRBV20-1 to TRBJ2-7, with D possibly being TRBD1 or TRBD2 (5 bases each). V lost 3 bases and J 0 bases, leaving 9 bases between the germline ends. This CDR3 contains 13 residues. CDR1 and CDR2 (germline): DFQATT, SNEGSKA (reference sequence). CDR3 bases: TGCAGTGCTAGCCGGGACGGCTCCTACGAGCAGTACTTC. Its translation is CSASRDGSYEQYF.

The table lists this clonotype with a few counts. The chain is built from TRBV29-1 and TRBJ2-1; TRBD2 aligns across 9 bases. Germline V gene data show CDR1 as SQVTM and CDR2 as ANQGSEA. The CDR3 sequence is 16 residues long. The ends lost 4 bases at V and 6 bases at J; junction bases unmatched: 13. As DNA, the CDR3 is TGCAGCGTTGCACTGGGCGGGAGGGTTTTGGGCAATGAGCAGTTCTTC. Residues: CSVALGGRVLGNEQFF.

This clonotype was detected many times. V is TRBV28 and J is TRBJ1-1; D possibly corresponds to TRBD1 (6 bases). The CDR3 covers 15 residues. V was cut by 2 bases and J by 5 bases, with 15 bases left in between. Germline assignment: CDR1 MDHEN and CDR2 SYDVKM. For the CDR3, the DNA is TGTGCCAGCAGTTTACCCCAGGGGAGAAGAACTGAAGCTTTCTTT. Residues: CASSLPQGRRTEAFF.

This clonotype was observed a few times. The V gene is TRBV12-3 or TRBV12-4, the J gene TRBJ1-6, with a possible D match to TRBD1 (6 bases). V was shortened by 2 bases and J by 10 bases, with 15 bases between the two germline ends. This CDR3 spans 15 amino acids. The CDR3 DNA reads as TGTGCCAGCAGTTTAATAGGCAGGGGAAGATCACCCCTCCACTTT. As protein: CASSLIGRGRSPLHF.

This clonotype occurred a few times. The CDR3 here is CASTPRDSVTEAFF. CDR3 in DNA: TGTGCCAGCACCCCGAGGGACAGTGTGACTGAAGCTTTCTTT. V and J are TRBV27 and TRBJ1-1, with 7 bases that match TRBD1. Germline CDR1 is MNHEY and CDR2 is SMNVEV (reference sequence). The V and J ends lost 7 bases and 5 bases, in that order; junction bases with no gene match: 10. This CDR3 contains 14 residues.

V and J are TRBV24-1 and TRBJ1-2, with D hard to call. Trimming took 2 bases from V and 4 from J, leaving 13 bases between them. From germline, CDR1 is KGHDR and CDR2 SFDVKD. The CDR3 runs 15 residues. As DNA, the CDR3 is TGTGCCACCAGTGATTCGGACTCCGGAGGCTATGGCTACACCTTC. Its protein is CATSDSDSGGYGYTF.

In its sample, this clonotype was seen a few times. This sequence joins TRBV7-8 and TRBJ1-2; D not resolved. The CDR3 runs 15 residues. The V gene's germline CDR1 is SGHVS and CDR2 FQNEAQ. Trimming removed 4 bases at V and 0 bases at J, with 12 bases between. DNA for the CDR3: TGTGCCAGCAGCTCTAGACAACGCGCTAACTATGGCTACACCTTC. It codes for CASSSRQRANYGYTF.

V usage is TRBV12-3 or TRBV12-4 and J usage is TRBJ2-7; D perhaps matches TRBD1 (6 bases). CDR3 length: 14 residues. V shed 6 bases and J shed 2 bases, with 14 bases lying between them. The chain's CDR3 is CASSLRDTAYEQYF. CDR3 sequence (DNA): TGTGCCAGCAGCCTCCGGGACACAGCCTACGAGCAGTACTTC.

The rearrangement links TRBV4-2 to TRBJ2-1; a possible D gene is TRBD1 (6 bases). Trimming shortened V by 2 bases and J by 0 bases, and 11 bases separated the two germline ends. Germline CDR1 reads LGHNA; CDR2 reads YNFKEQ. The CDR3 extends over 16 amino acids. CDR3 sequence: CASSQLQGISYNEQFF. The CDR3 DNA reads TGTGCCAGCAGCCAACTACAGGGAATCTCCTACAATGAGCAGTTCTTC.

This clonotype occurred a few times. This chain links TRBV5-6 with TRBJ2-2; 15 nucleotides agree with TRBD2. Germline V CDR1 and CDR2: SGHDT, YYEEEE. The trim removed 3 bases at V and 6 bases at J, leaving 18 bases unmatched. CDR3 length: 21 residues. CDR3 in DNA: TGTGCCAGCAGCTCCCTGTGGGGCACCGGGACTAGCGGGAGGAGAGCCGGGGAGCTGTTTTTT. Its protein is CASSSLWGTGTSGRRAGELFF.

The gene calls are TRBV4-2 and TRBJ1-5; the match to TRBD1 covers 7 bases. This CDR3 is 16 amino acids long. CDR1 is LGHNA and CDR2 is YNFKEQ in the germline V gene. The V and J ends lost 5 bases and 6 bases, in that order; junction bases with no gene match: 13. CDR3 residues: CASSYGTAVSSQPQHF. CDR3 bases: TGTGCCAGCAGCTACGGGACAGCCGTATCGAGTCAGCCCCAGCATTTT.

The V and J genes are TRBV28 and TRBJ1-5; D possibly corresponds to TRBD1 (5 bases). CDR3 length: 15 residues. CDR1 is MDHEN, CDR2 SYDVKM, per germline. Trimming cost V 1 base and J 6 bases, with 13 bases left between them. For the CDR3, the DNA is TGTGCCAGCAGTTTATCGAAGGGGCGGGTTCAGCCCCAGCATTTT. It specifies CASSLSKGRVQPQHF. The entire variable domain, with the rest obtained from reference TRBV28 and TRBJ1-5, is as follows: DVKVTQSSRYLVKRTGEKVFLECVQDMDHENMFWYRQDPGLGLRLIYFSYDVKMKEKGDIPEGYSVSREKKERFSLILESASTNQTSMYLCASSLSKGRVQPQHFGDGTRLSIL.

This clonotype has a count of ten or more. This chain connects TRBV29-1 to TRBJ2-7; 10 bases agree with TRBD1. J gave up 5 bases and V 4 bases, and 5 bases lay outside the gene matches. Germline CDR1 is SQVTM and CDR2 is ANQGSEA. CDR3 length: 13 residues. The CDR3 region has the DNA TGCAGCGTTGCCGTGACAGGGGGCCACGAGCAGTACTTC. This gives the protein CSVAVTGGHEQYF.

This clonotype was observed a few times. J is TRBJ1-4 and V is TRBV7-2; weak D call: TRBD1 (6 bases). CDR3 size: 15 residues. V lost 5 bases and J 7 bases, leaving 17 bases between the germline ends. CDR1 and CDR2 (germline): SGHTA, FQGNSA. The CDR3 DNA reads TGTGCCAGCAGCCCCAGACAGGCTGGGGGTGAAAAACTGTTTTTT. Encoded protein: CASSPRQAGGEKLFF.

This clonotype was detected a few times. This chain joins TRBV20-1 and TRBJ1-5; 8 bases are a match to TRBD1. The V gene's germline CDR1 is DFQATT and CDR2 SNEGSKA (reference sequence). Trimming cost V 2 bases and J 7 bases; bases outside gene matches: 13. This CDR3 region has 16 residues. This chain's CDR3 is CSARPSTGQGGQPQHF. The CDR3 DNA reads as TGCAGTGCTAGACCCTCGACCGGACAGGGAGGGCAGCCCCAGCATTTT.

This clonotype has only a few counts. The rearrangement joins TRBV6-6 to TRBJ2-7; no clear D. This CDR3 has 11 residues. CDR1 is MNHNY, CDR2 SVGAGI, per germline (reference sequence). V was trimmed by 6 bases and J by 7 bases, leaving 10 bases between them. The CDR3 DNA reads as TGTGCCAGCAGCCAGAGAGCGGAGCAGTACTTC. Its protein product is CASSQRAEQYF.

The chain is built from TRBV7-2 and TRBJ2-3, with D uncertain. The germline CDR1 and CDR2 sequences are SGHTA and FQGNSA. This CDR3 is built from 15 residues. Trimming took 1 base from V and 2 from J, leaving 10 bases between them. The CDR3, as DNA: TGTGCCAGCAGCTTAGAAGCGCGATTCACAGATACGCAGTATTTT. Its translation: CASSLEARFTDTQYF.

As regards this clonotype: The CDR3 does not close with the conserved phenylalanine or tryptophan, likely indicating a read error. The CDR3 DNA follows: TGTGCCAGCAGCCAAGGCGGAGCGGGGGGATCCTACGAGCAGTACTGC. This codes for CASSQGGAGGSYEQYC. The chain has TRBV3-1 and TRBJ2-7; 9 nucleotides line up with TRBD2. CDR3 length: 16 residues. Germline CDR1 and CDR2: LGHDT and YNNKEL (reference sequence). After removal of 1 base from V and 1 base from J, the junction contained 5 bases not matched to a gene.

V usage is TRBV24-1 and J usage is TRBJ2-3, with 8 nucleotides matching TRBD2. The ends lost 11 bases at V and 1 base at J; junction bases unmatched: 7. The V gene's germline CDR1 is KGHDR and CDR2 SFDVKD. This CDR3 comprises 14 residues. As DNA, the CDR3 is TGTGCCATCCTGACTAGCGTGCGCACAGATACGCAGTATTTT. Its translation: CAILTSVRTDTQYF.

The chain couples TRBV10-3 to TRBJ2-3; D remains unclear. Trimming shortened V by 6 bases and J by 0 bases, and 7 bases separated the two germline ends. Germline V gene lookup returns CDR1 ENHRY and CDR2 SYGVKD. The CDR3 is 13 amino acids. CDR3 sequence reads: CAIRGTSTDTQYF. The CDR3 region has the DNA TGTGCCATCAGGGGAACTAGCACAGATACGCAGTATTTT.

This chain uses TRBV20-1 with TRBJ2-3; 9 nucleotides align to TRBD2. J lost 2 bases, V lost 5 bases, and 11 bases had no gene match. The germline gives CDR1 DFQATT, CDR2 SNEGSKA (reference sequence). This CDR3 spans 16 amino acids. In DNA, the CDR3 is TGCAGTGCTGGGCGTCAAGCGGGAGGTACCACAGATACGCAGTATTTT. Translating it yields CSAGRQAGGTTDTQYF.

The CDR3 here is CASSQGGGGEQFF. The CDR3, as DNA: TGTGCCAGCAGCCAGGGCGGGGGCGGTGAGCAGTTCTTC. V and J are TRBV3-1 and TRBJ2-1, with D possibly matching TRBD2 (7 bases). V was cut by 3 bases and J by 9 bases, with 12 bases left in between. Germline loops: CDR1 LGHDT, CDR2 YNNKEL (reference sequence). The CDR3 contains 13 residues.

V gene TRBV30 combines with J gene TRBJ1-5; D gene unclear. With 0 bases removed from V and 3 bases from J, the gap between germline ends came to 9 bases. The germline V gene has CDR1 GTSNPN and CDR2 SVGIG (reference sequence). CDR3 size: 14 residues. This chain's CDR3 is CAWSVTGYNQPQHF. CDR3 nucleotides: TGTGCCTGGAGTGTAACGGGGTACAATCAGCCCCAGCATTTT. The full variable domain, its missing parts supplied by reference TRBV30 and TRBJ1-5, is SQTIHQWPATLVQPVGSPLSLECTVEGTSNPNLYWYRQAAGRGLQLLFYSVGIGQISSEVPQNLSASRPQDRQFILSSKKLLLSDSGFYLCAWSVTGYNQPQHFGDGTRLSIL.

This sequence joins TRBV6-4 and TRBJ2-2, with D hard to call. V lost 2 bases and J lost 8, with 9 bases in between. Germline CDR1 and CDR2: MRHNA and SNTAGT. There are 13 residues in the CDR3. This CDR3 reads CASSDHSPGELFF. CDR3 bases: TGTGCCAGCAGTGACCACAGCCCGGGGGAGCTGTTTTTT.